A single sample gave rise to the 31 T cell receptor beta chains below, sequenced in a study of CD8 T cells in ankylosing spondylitis. TCRdb itself ran the 5' RACE reads through MiXCR, one entry per CDR3 protein. The profile shows 110,000 to 150,000 distinct CDR3 sequences, more than 7% of them singletons. Sequencing was done on a sample of synovial fluid, either unsorted or a sorted T cell fraction (not recorded which). The receptors originated from a male donor with ankylosing spondylitis.

This clonotype was recorded a few times. The J gene is TRBJ1-2, the V gene TRBV2; no reliable D call. This CDR3 comprises 11 residues. CDR1 is SNHLY and CDR2 is FYNNEI in the germline V gene. Trimming left V 6 bases short and J 4 bases short, with 6 bases between. The CDR3 spells CASSPVYGYTF. The CDR3 DNA is TGTGCCAGCAGCCCAGTCTATGGCTACACCTTC.

This clonotype was observed many times. CDR3 sequence reads: CSVTSGQGRENTIYF. CDR3 nucleotides: TGCAGCGTTACTTCGGGACAGGGAAGGGAAAACACCATATATTTT. This chain joins TRBV29-1 and TRBJ1-3, with TRBD1 matching over 9 bases. This CDR3 is built from 15 residues. Germline V lookup: CDR1 SQVTM, CDR2 ANQGSEA. The junction had 11 bases not matched to a gene; V was cut back by 5 bases and J by 6 bases.

This clonotype was detected a few times. V and J are TRBV18 and TRBJ2-1, with unresolved D. V was trimmed by 0 bases and J by 7 bases, leaving 10 bases between them. The CDR3 is made up of 14 amino acids. CDR1 and CDR2 from the germline V gene are KGHSH and LQKENI. CDR3 in DNA: TGTGCCAGCTCACCACCGTCTCTCTGGAATGAGCAGTTCTTC. Protein sequence: CASSPPSLWNEQFF.

The table lists this clonotype with many counts. The chain is built from TRBV4-2 and TRBJ1-4, with a weak D call TRBD1 (5 bases). V was pared by 4 bases and J by 8 bases, with 8 bases between. Per the germline V gene, CDR1 is LGHNA and CDR2 is YNFKEQ. The length of the CDR3 is 12 residues. CDR3 nucleotide sequence: TGTGCCAGCAGCCGGGCAGGGGAAAAACTGTTTTTT. Protein: CASSRAGEKLFF.

This clonotype has ten or more counts. The rearrangement links TRBV5-1 to TRBJ2-3; the match to TRBD1 covers 10 bases. The CDR3 totals 12 residues. J gave up 5 bases and V 7 bases, and 1 base lay outside the gene matches. Germline V CDR1 and CDR2: SGHRS, YFSETQ. The CDR3 protein is CASGTGEDTQYF. CDR3 nucleotide sequence: TGCGCCAGCGGGACAGGGGAAGATACGCAGTATTTT.

The sample holds many counts of this clonotype. The genes are TRBV5-6 and TRBJ1-2; D gene unclear. The V and J ends lost 1 base and 7 bases respectively, with 14 bases between them. The CDR3 sequence is 14 residues long. In germline, CDR1 is SGHDT, CDR2 YYEEEE. Here the CDR3 reads CASSLTFRGRGYTF. The CDR3, as DNA: TGTGCCAGCAGCTTGACATTCCGTGGCCGTGGCTACACCTTC.

In regard to this clonotype: A read error is likely, as this CDR3 ends without the conserved phenylalanine or tryptophan. This chain connects TRBV7-2 to TRBJ2-7, with D possibly TRBD1 on 8 matching bases. Trimming took off 2 bases at V and 3 bases at J, with 17 bases between the two ends. This CDR3 contains 16 residues. Germline V gene sequence: CDR1 SGHTA, CDR2 FQGNSA. CDR3 in DNA: TGTGCCAGCAGCTTATTTGCCAGCGGGACAGGCTACGAGCAGTACATC. The encoded protein is CASSLFASGTGYEQYI.

The chain joins TRBV19 to TRBJ1-1, with D possibly TRBD1 on 5 matching bases. The CDR3 is 12 amino acids. The germline CDR1 and CDR2 sequences are LNHDA and SQIVND (reference sequence). Trimming pared 6 bases from V and 4 bases from J, leaving 9 bases between. CDR3 loop: CASRSGRTEAFF. In DNA form, the CDR3 reads TGTGCCAGTAGATCAGGGCGCACTGAAGCTTTCTTT.

At least ten counts were recorded for this clonotype. The rearrangement links TRBV7-2 to TRBJ1-2; 7 bases line up with TRBD1. CDR3 length: 13 residues. Germline V gene lookup returns CDR1 SGHTA and CDR2 FQGNSA. Losses at the gene ends were 4 bases for V and 8 bases for J; bases not matched to a gene: 7. The CDR3 reads CASSSDRAIGYTF. In nucleotides, the CDR3 is TGTGCCAGCAGCTCCGACAGGGCTATAGGCTACACCTTC.

This clonotype was seen ten or more times. The chain uses TRBV7-9 and TRBJ2-1, with D hard to call. Germline V gene lookup returns CDR1 SEHNR and CDR2 FQNEAQ (reference sequence). This CDR3 region has 14 residues. Trimming took 5 bases from V and 4 from J, leaving 12 bases between them. The CDR3 sequence: CASSHGLGYNEQFF. The CDR3 DNA sequence: TGTGCCAGCAGCCACGGATTGGGATACAATGAGCAGTTCTTC.

V and J are TRBV19 and TRBJ2-7; TRBD2 aligns across 7 bases. The germline V gene encodes CDR1 LNHDA and CDR2 SQIVND (reference sequence). V was pared by 9 bases and J by 2 bases, with 1 base of the junction left unmatched. The CDR3 has 11 residues. CDR3 amino acids: CASGTTYEQYF. For the CDR3, the DNA is TGTGCCAGCGGGACTACCTACGAGCAGTACTTC.

The rearrangement uses TRBV21-1 and TRBJ2-7. TRBV21-1 is deemed a pseudogene. This CDR3 comprises 15 residues. CDR3 sequence (DNA): TGTGCCAGCAGCAAAGCCCTAATACACTCCTACGAGCAGTACTTC. Protein: CASSKALIHSYEQYF.

This clonotype was counted many times. The gene calls are TRBV28 and TRBJ1-1; TRBD1 matches 10 bases. V was clipped by 5 bases and J by 6 bases; unmatched bases: 12. The CDR3 is 16 amino acids. The germline V gene encodes CDR1 MDHEN and CDR2 SYDVKM. CDR3 bases: TGTGCCAGCAGTCTTTTACCGGGACAGGGGAATGCTGAAGCTTTCTTT. This codes for CASSLLPGQGNAEAFF.

V gene TRBV6-5 combines with J gene TRBJ1-2; 7 bases line up with TRBD1. Germline CDR1 is MNHEY and CDR2 is SVGAGI. V lost 4 bases, J lost 8 bases, and 13 bases stayed unmatched. This CDR3 has 15 amino acids. The CDR3 DNA reads TGTGCCAGCAGTTCCCCCGATACAGGGGCGAGAGGCTACACCTTC. It specifies CASSSPDTGARGYTF.

This clonotype was counted a few times. J is TRBJ2-7 and V is TRBV20-1; TRBD2 aligns across 10 bases. J lost 1 base, V lost 5 bases, and 5 bases had no gene match. Looked up from germline, CDR1 is DFQATT and CDR2 is SNEGSKA (reference sequence). This CDR3 has 14 amino acids. CDR3 in amino acids: CSAFPGLASYEQYF. CDR3 in DNA: TGCAGTGCTTTCCCGGGACTAGCGTCCTACGAGCAGTACTTC.

This chain links TRBV7-9 with TRBJ2-5; D perhaps matches TRBD1 (6 bases). This CDR3 comprises 14 residues. Trimming removed 3 bases from V and 1 base from J, with 9 bases in between. Looked up from germline, CDR1 is SEHNR and CDR2 is FQNEAQ (reference sequence). The DNA of the CDR3 is TGTGCCAGCAGCTTTTTGGACAGCCAAGAGACCCAGTACTTC. It is translated as CASSFLDSQETQYF. The entire variable domain, with the rest obtained from reference TRBV7-9 and TRBJ2-5, is as follows: DTGVSQNPRHKITKRGQNVTFRCDPISEHNRLYWYRQTLGQGPEFLTYFQNEAQLEKSRLLSDRFSAERPKGSFSTLEIQRTEQGDSAMYLCASSFLDSQETQYFGPGTRLLVL.

The V call is TRBV20-1, the J call TRBJ1-4; a possible D gene is TRBD1 (5 bases). CDR3 length equals 13 residues. V lost 5 bases and J lost 5, with 12 bases in between. Germline V gives CDR1 DFQATT, CDR2 SNEGSKA (reference sequence). Written as DNA, the CDR3 is TGCAGTGCTCCCCGGGGGATGAATGAAAAACTGTTTTTT. As protein: CSAPRGMNEKLFF.

This clonotype appeared many times. The chain couples TRBV7-6 to TRBJ2-2, with D perhaps matching TRBD1 (7 bases). This CDR3 is 17 amino acids long. Germline V gives CDR1 SGHVS, CDR2 FNYEAQ. Trimming removed 5 bases at V and 5 bases at J, with 21 bases between. CDR3 protein: CASSPTQGGPGTGELFF. DNA of the CDR3: TGTGCCAGCAGCCCAACGCAGGGGGGCCCAGGGACCGGGGAGCTGTTTTTT.

The gene calls are TRBV20-1 and TRBJ2-5; D might be TRBD1 (6 bases). This CDR3 comprises 16 residues. The ends were cut back, 1 base at V and 0 bases at J, with 15 bases in the middle. Germline assignment: CDR1 DFQATT and CDR2 SNEGSKA (reference sequence). The DNA for the CDR3 is TGCAGTGCTAGAGGTACAGGGAGATGGGACCAAGAGACCCAGTACTTC. Amino acids: CSARGTGRWDQETQYF.

This clonotype was recorded at least ten times. This chain uses TRBV20-1 with TRBJ2-7; TRBD2 matches 8 bases. CDR1 is DFQATT, CDR2 SNEGSKA, per germline (reference sequence). The CDR3 extends over 13 amino acids. V shed 1 base and J 6 bases; nucleotides not matched to a gene: 5. The CDR3 DNA sequence: TGCAGTGCTAGAGTACCTAGCGGGTCCGAGCAGTACTTC. Protein product: CSARVPSGSEQYF.

This clonotype was observed many times. The CDR3 DNA is TGTGCCAGCAGCCAACTGGGACAGAGCACAGATACGCAGTATTTT. Protein sequence: CASSQLGQSTDTQYF. The chain carries TRBV3-1 and TRBJ2-3; 7 positions match TRBD1. The V gene end was trimmed by 2 bases and the J gene end by 0 bases; junction bases not matched to a gene: 2. CDR1 and CDR2 from the germline V gene are LGHDT and YNNKEL (reference sequence). CDR3 size: 15 residues.

This clonotype has just a few counts. The gene calls are TRBV7-2 and TRBJ1-1; D is unresolved. Germline V gives CDR1 SGHTA, CDR2 FQGNSA. Trimming left V 5 bases short and J 7 bases short, with 17 bases between. This CDR3 has 14 amino acids. The CDR3 loop reads CASSLIPGRSEAFF. The CDR3 DNA follows: TGTGCCAGCAGCCTTATCCCGGGCAGGAGTGAAGCTTTCTTT.

This clonotype was observed at least ten times. Written as DNA, the CDR3 is TGTGCCAGCAGTTTATCCGGGGTATTCTTTTCTCACCGGGAGCTGTTTTTT. Encoded protein: CASSLSGVFFSHRELFF. This chain joins TRBV28 and TRBJ2-2; tentative D call: TRBD2 (5 bases). CDR3 length equals 17 residues. Trimming removed 1 base from V and 9 bases from J, with 21 bases in between. CDR1 MDHEN and CDR2 SYDVKM come from the germline V gene.

This clonotype has ten or more counts. V gene TRBV5-5 combines with J gene TRBJ1-4; a possible D gene is TRBD1 (5 bases). The CDR3 spans 15 residues. V was pared by 4 bases and J by 3 bases, with 13 bases between. The germline V gene encodes CDR1 SGHKS and CDR2 YYEKEE (reference sequence). The CDR3 DNA reads TGTGCCAGCAGCCCCAGACAGCCTCCTAATGAAAAACTGTTTTTT. Translating it yields CASSPRQPPNEKLFF.

This clonotype was seen a few times. The rearrangement uses TRBV10-3 and TRBJ1-5; 7 bases align to TRBD1. The germline CDR1 and CDR2 sequences are ENHRY and SYGVKD. The CDR3 runs 16 residues. Trimming took 0 bases from V and 6 from J; bases not matched to a gene: 8. This chain's CDR3 is CAISESRGQWSQPQHF. CDR3 nucleotides: TGTGCCATCAGTGAGTCTAGGGGACAGTGGTCTCAGCCCCAGCATTTT.

The sample holds a few counts of this clonotype. The chain uses TRBV7-2 and TRBJ2-7; 7 bases are a match to TRBD1. This CDR3 is 14 amino acids long. V lost 5 bases, J lost 7 bases, and 11 bases stayed unmatched. The germline V gene has CDR1 SGHTA and CDR2 FQGNSA. CDR3 sequence: CASSPRQGSREQYF. The CDR3 coding sequence is TGTGCCAGCAGCCCCAGACAGGGATCGCGGGAGCAGTACTTC.

Ten or more counts support this clonotype. V gene TRBV5-6 combines with J gene TRBJ2-1, with 10 bases identical to TRBD2. Germline CDR1 reads SGHDT; CDR2 reads YYEEEE. V trimming: 6 bases; J trimming: 6 bases; junction bases outside the gene matches: 6. CDR3 length: 14 residues. CDR3 amino acids: CASTRTSGSNEQFF. CDR3 in DNA: TGTGCCAGCACCAGGACTAGCGGCTCCAATGAGCAGTTCTTC. Full variable domain (missing parts from reference TRBV5-6 and TRBJ2-1): DAGVTQSPTHLIKTRGQQVTLRCSPKSGHDTVSWYQQALGQGPQFIFQYYEEEERQRGNFPDRFSGHQFPNYSSELNVNALLLGDSALYLCASTRTSGSNEQFFGPGTRLTVL.

This clonotype was seen only a few times. The chain uses TRBV20-1 and TRBJ1-1, with D unresolved. Germline V gene sequence: CDR1 DFQATT, CDR2 SNEGSKA (reference sequence). Trimming pared 0 bases from V and 5 bases from J, leaving 4 bases between. The CDR3 contains 11 residues. In DNA, the CDR3 is TGCAGTGCTAGAGAGTTGACTGAAGCTTTCTTT. Translated: CSARELTEAFF.

The chain combines TRBV23-1 with TRBJ2-5; no firm D call. TRBV23-1 is flagged as an ORF with uncertain function. The CDR3 length is 15 residues. Between the trimmed V and J ends, which lost 3 bases and 4 bases, there was a span of 15 bases. CDR3 coding DNA: TGCGCCAGCAGTCATGAGGACGGGCGTGTAGAGACCCAGTACTTC. Encoded protein: CASSHEDGRVETQYF.

This clonotype was picked up many times. The chain uses TRBV14 and TRBJ2-3; D is undetermined. The CDR3 covers 12 residues. V was shortened by 1 base and J by 7 bases, with 6 bases between the two germline ends. Germline V gene lookup returns CDR1 SGHDN and CDR2 FVKESK. The CDR3 DNA is TGTGCCAGCAGCCAAGGTGATTATACGCAGTATTTT. Translated, it gives CASSQGDYTQYF.

This clonotype showed up many times. The V and J genes are TRBV24-1 and TRBJ2-5; a weak D match, TRBD1 (6 bases). The V gene's germline CDR1 is KGHDR and CDR2 SFDVKD. The CDR3 consists of 12 residues. The ends were cut back, 5 bases at V and 5 bases at J, with 8 bases in the middle. This CDR3 reads CATSAGVETQYF. In DNA, the CDR3 is TGTGCCACCAGTGCAGGGGTGGAGACCCAGTACTTC.